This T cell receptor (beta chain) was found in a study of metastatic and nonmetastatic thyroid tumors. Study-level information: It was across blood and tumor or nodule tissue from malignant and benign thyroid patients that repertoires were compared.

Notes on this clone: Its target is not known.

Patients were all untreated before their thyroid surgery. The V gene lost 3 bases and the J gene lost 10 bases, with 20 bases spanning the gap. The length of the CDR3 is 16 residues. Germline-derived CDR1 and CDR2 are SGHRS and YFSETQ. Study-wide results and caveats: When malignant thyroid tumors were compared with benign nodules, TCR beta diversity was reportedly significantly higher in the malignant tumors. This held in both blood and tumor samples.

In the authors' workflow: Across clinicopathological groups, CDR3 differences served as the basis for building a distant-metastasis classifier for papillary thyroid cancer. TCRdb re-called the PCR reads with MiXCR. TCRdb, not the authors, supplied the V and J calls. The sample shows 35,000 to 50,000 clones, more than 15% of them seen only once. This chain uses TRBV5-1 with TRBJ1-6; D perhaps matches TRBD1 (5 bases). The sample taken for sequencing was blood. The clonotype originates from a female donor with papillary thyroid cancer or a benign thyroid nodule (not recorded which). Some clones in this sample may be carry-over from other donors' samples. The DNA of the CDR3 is TGCGCCAGCAGCTACTCGGGGCAGGGTTTAGGATCACCCCTCCACTTT. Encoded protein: CASSYSGQGLGSPLHF.